This passage covers 27 T cell receptor beta chains from one sample sequenced in a study of T cells after posttransplantation cyclophosphamide. Busulfan-fludarabine conditioning, marrow transplant, and cyclophosphamide on days +3 and +4 were administered. Sequencing was performed with immunoSEQ multiplex PCR; in TCRdb, only in-frame clones are kept and a portion is missing. The profile shows about 12,000 clones, roughly 2% of them singletons. The sample in question was PBMCs, obtained after allogeneic stem cell transplant with posttransplant cyclophosphamide. These receptors all come from a young adult male patient who received an allogeneic stem cell transplant from a related donor, was CMV-positive, and had no GVHD. T cells may partly derive from the graft donor.

This clone was detected only a few times. The rearrangement joins TRBV19 to TRBJ1-2, with TRBD1 matching 10 bases. The CDR3 consists of 13 residues. Germline values: CDR1 LNHDA, CDR2 SQIVND (reference sequence). V trimming: 4 bases; J trimming: 5 bases; junction bases outside the gene matches: 1. The CDR3 coding sequence is TGTGCCAGTAGTACGGGACAGGGGTATGGCTACACCTTC. The encoded protein is CASSTGQGYGYTF.

J is TRBJ1-2 and V is TRBV7-9, with D unclear. Trimming pared 8 bases from V and 4 bases from J, leaving 17 bases between. The CDR3 covers 14 residues. Germline CDR1 and CDR2: SEHNR and FQNEAQ (reference sequence). CDR3 amino acids: CASSEAPSTYGYTF. The CDR3, as DNA: TGTGCCAGCTCAGAGGCACCTTCTACCTATGGCTACACCTTC.

The chain employs TRBV19 and TRBJ2-7, with D possibly being TRBD1 (6 bases). The CDR3 extends over 16 amino acids. Germline values: CDR1 LNHDA, CDR2 SQIVND (reference sequence). Trimming pared 1 base from V and 0 bases from J, leaving 13 bases between. The CDR3 reads CASSIGRDTNSYEQYF. The CDR3 coding sequence is TGTGCCAGTAGTATAGGCCGGGACACAAACTCCTACGAGCAGTACTTC.

The chain has TRBV2 and TRBJ2-7; TRBD2 matches at 9 bases. J was trimmed by 5 bases and V by 1 base; bases with no gene match: 6. Germline V gene lookup returns CDR1 SNHLY and CDR2 FYNNEI. The CDR3 extends over 15 amino acids. The CDR3 reads CASSEVVSSGNEQYF. DNA for the CDR3: TGTGCCAGCAGTGAAGTGGTTTCTAGCGGGAACGAGCAGTACTTC.

The genes are TRBV28 and TRBJ1-1, with D unresolved. The CDR3 length is 14 residues. CDR1 is MDHEN and CDR2 is SYDVKM in the germline V gene. Trimming stripped 3 bases from V and 9 bases from J, with 17 bases between. In DNA form, the CDR3 reads TGTGCCAGCAGTTTTGGTCTCGGGAACAACCAAGCTTTCTTT. Residues: CASSFGLGNNQAFF.

V gene TRBV4-1 combines with J gene TRBJ2-7; 7 bases align to TRBD1. V lost 2 bases to trimming and J lost 3 bases; unmatched junction nucleotides: 7. Germline V lookup: CDR1 MGHRA, CDR2 YSYEKL. This CDR3 contains 15 residues. DNA of the CDR3: TGCGCCAGCAGCCAATTGATGACAGGGAGCTACGAGCAGTACTTC. Amino acid sequence: CASSQLMTGSYEQYF.

This clone was found a few times. This chain uses TRBV5-1 with TRBJ2-3, with D unclear. Trimming cost V 7 bases and J 0 bases, with 12 bases left between them. The CDR3 loop spans 14 amino acids. Germline V gene data show CDR1 as SGHRS and CDR2 as YFSETQ. The CDR3 loop reads CASGTQRSTDTQYF. The CDR3 coding sequence is TGCGCCAGCGGCACACAAAGAAGCACAGATACGCAGTATTTT.

Regarding this clone: The junction shows a germline mismatch at one end, possibly a read error. This specimen includes other DNA sequences encoding the same CDR3. The rearrangement uses TRBV19 and TRBJ2-3, with 9 bases fitting TRBD1. Germline V lookup: CDR1 LNHDA, CDR2 SQIVND (reference sequence). The CDR3 totals 17 residues. Here the CDR3 reads CASRNRGGTGSTDTQYF. DNA of the CDR3: TGTGCTAGTAGGAATAGAGGGGGGACAGGGAGCACAGATACGCAGTATTTT.

The chain is built from TRBV15 and TRBJ1-4; D is ambiguous. CDR3 size: 13 residues. The ends were cut back, 3 bases at V and 8 bases at J, with 10 bases in the middle. CDR1 is LNHNV and CDR2 is YYDKDF in the germline V gene (reference sequence). The CDR3 reads CATSRGLVEKLFF. In DNA form, the CDR3 reads TGTGCCACCAGCAGGGGCCTCGTGGAAAAACTGTTTTTT.

The chain employs TRBV4-1 and TRBJ2-3; no clear D gene. There are 14 residues in the CDR3. V shed 0 bases and J shed 6 bases, with 10 bases lying between them. The germline V gene encodes CDR1 MGHRA and CDR2 YSYEKL. CDR3 amino acids: CASSQDPRPDTQYF. CDR3 bases: TGCGCCAGCAGCCAAGATCCCAGGCCCGATACGCAGTATTTT.

This clone was observed a handful of times. V gene TRBV27 combines with J gene TRBJ2-1; TRBD2 is a possible D gene (6 bases). Germline-derived CDR1 and CDR2 are MNHEY and SMNVEV (reference sequence). The CDR3 length is 14 residues. V gave up 3 bases and J gave up 9 bases, with 15 bases separating them. In DNA, the CDR3 is TGTGCCAGCAGTTTGCCCGAGACTAGTCTTGAGCAGTTCTTC. Protein: CASSLPETSLEQFF.

This clone is medium-sized (0.01 to 0.1%) within its sample. The chain employs TRBV29-1 and TRBJ2-7; 9 nucleotides align to TRBD1. V lost 5 bases, J lost 5 bases, and 10 bases stayed unmatched. CDR1 SQVTM and CDR2 ANQGSEA come from the germline V gene. The CDR3 covers 14 residues. The CDR3, as DNA: TGCAGCGTTAAAACGGGACAGGGCGCCAACGAGCAGTACTTC. Translation: CSVKTGQGANEQYF.

A few counts support this clone. This rearrangement joins TRBV7-9 to TRBJ2-3; 8 nucleotides align to TRBD2. CDR3 size: 16 residues. Germline V gene sequence: CDR1 SEHNR, CDR2 FQNEAQ (reference sequence). V gave up 5 bases and J gave up 2 bases; unmatched junction bases: 9. CDR3 sequence: CASSPRGAGVTDTQYF. The CDR3 coding sequence is TGTGCCAGCAGCCCCCGGGGAGCGGGAGTCACAGATACGCAGTATTTT.

There are a few counts of this clone. The chain links TRBV5-3 to TRBJ2-2; 8 bases fit TRBD1. TRBV5-3 is treated as an ORF (open reading frame) with a function not yet certain. The CDR3 consists of 16 residues. The V segment lost 7 bases and the J segment 2 bases; nucleotides outside the gene matches: 10. Here the CDR3 DNA reads TGTGCCAGACTACACCAAACAGGGGGAAACACCGGGGAGCTGTTTTTT. Translating it yields CARLHQTGGNTGELFF.

This clone was counted between two and nine times. V gene TRBV19 combines with J gene TRBJ2-5; perhaps TRBD2 as D (5 bases). From germline, CDR1 is LNHDA and CDR2 SQIVND (reference sequence). The V gene lost 5 bases and the J gene lost 5 bases, with 12 bases spanning the gap. CDR3 length: 13 residues. CDR3 residues: CASSPGRAETQYF. As DNA, the CDR3 is TGTGCCAGTAGTCCTGGGAGAGCGGAGACCCAGTACTTC.

The V and J genes are TRBV5-1 and TRBJ2-1; D possibly corresponds to TRBD2 (6 bases). V lost 4 bases and J 10 bases, leaving 12 bases between the germline ends. From germline, CDR1 is SGHRS and CDR2 YFSETQ. CDR3 size: 12 residues. The CDR3: CASSKVAGEQFF. The CDR3 DNA follows: TGCGCCAGCAGCAAGGTTGCGGGGGAGCAGTTCTTC. The full variable domain, completed using reference TRBV5-1 and TRBJ2-1, is KAGVTQTPRYLIKTRGQQVTLSCSPISGHRSVSWYQQTPGQGLQFLFEYFSETQRNKGNFPGRFSGRQFSNSRSEMNVSTLELGDSALYLCASSKVAGEQFFGPGTRLTVL.

This chain uses TRBV15 with TRBJ1-1; 11 bases map to TRBD1. Trimming took 3 bases from V and 5 from J; bases not matched to a gene: 2. CDR1 is LNHNV and CDR2 is YYDKDF in the germline V gene (reference sequence). The CDR3 runs 14 residues. The CDR3 sequence: CATSRGQGETEAFF. Written as DNA, the CDR3 is TGTGCCACCAGCAGGGGACAGGGGGAGACTGAAGCTTTCTTT.

The V and J genes are TRBV4-2 and TRBJ2-5, with 10 positions matching TRBD1. V shed 3 bases, J shed 7 bases, and the junction held 14 bases outside the gene matches. The CDR3 has 17 amino acids. Germline assignment: CDR1 LGHNA and CDR2 YNFKEQ. CDR3 bases: TGTGCCAGCAGCCACACGACAGGGGGCGAGTTAGGGGGGACCCAGTACTTC. Translated: CASSHTTGGELGGTQYF.

V is TRBV3-2 and J is TRBJ2-7; the DNA was not used to check the table's D call, TRBD2. TRBV3-2 is recorded as a pseudogene. The CDR3 contains 9 residues. The CDR3 nucleotides are TGTGCCAGCACGTACGAGCAGTACTTC. Translation gives CASTYEQYF.

A few counts support this clone. The V and J genes are TRBV7-2 and TRBJ2-5; 8 positions agree with TRBD1. Germline CDR1 reads SGHTA; CDR2 reads FQGNSA. Trimming at V came to 5 bases and at J to 5 bases, leaving 4 bases not matched to a gene. The CDR3 spans 13 residues. The CDR3 loop reads CASSPGGWETQYF. DNA of the CDR3: TGTGCCAGCAGCCCAGGGGGCTGGGAGACCCAGTACTTC.

This chain joins TRBV5-4 and TRBJ1-1; 9 bases match TRBD1. Trimming removed 1 base from V and 0 bases from J; junction bases left unmatched: 1. The CDR3 runs 15 residues. In germline, CDR1 is SGHNT, CDR2 YYREEE (reference sequence). The DNA for the CDR3 is TGTGCCAGCAGCTTGACAGGGGGCATGAACACTGAAGCTTTCTTT. This codes for CASSLTGGMNTEAFF.

This clone is categorized as medium-sized (0.01 to 0.1%). This sequence joins TRBV7-3 and TRBJ2-2, with D possibly matching TRBD2 (5 bases). CDR1 and CDR2 (germline): SGHTA, FQGTGA. The CDR3 consists of 13 residues. The V end was cut by 6 bases, the J end by 4 bases, with 9 bases between. In DNA form, the CDR3 reads TGTGCCAGCAGGGTGGAGGCCACCGGGGAGCTGTTTTTT. Translated: CASRVEATGELFF.

This clone appeared a few times. V gene TRBV7-9 combines with J gene TRBJ2-7; D is possibly TRBD2 (6 bases). The CDR3 consists of 11 residues. Germline CDR1 and CDR2: SEHNR and FQNEAQ (reference sequence). V lost 5 bases and J 7 bases, leaving 9 bases between the germline ends. In DNA, the CDR3 is TGTGCCAGCAGCGGTGGGGGGGAGCAGTACTTC. It specifies CASSGGGEQYF.

This clone was seen more than once but under ten times. This chain links TRBV9 with TRBJ2-7; D ambiguous. Germline CDR1 is SGDLS and CDR2 is YYNGEE. V dropped 3 bases and J dropped 7 bases, with 11 bases sitting between them. The CDR3 is 12 amino acids. The CDR3 here is CASSASGFEQYF. The CDR3 DNA follows: TGTGCCAGCAGCGCTTCAGGTTTTGAGCAGTACTTC. Looking up the rest from reference TRBV9 and TRBJ2-7 gives the full variable domain: DSGVTQTPKHLITATGQRVTLRCSPRSGDLSVYWYQQSLDQGLQFLIQYYNGEERAKGNILERFSAQQFPDLHSELNLSSLELGDSALYFCASSASGFEQYFGPGTRLTVT.

The J gene is TRBJ2-7, the V gene TRBV20-1, with D hard to call. V was clipped by 5 bases and J by 6 bases, with 11 bases between them. The CDR3 is made up of 11 amino acids. Germline V CDR1 and CDR2: DFQATT, SNEGSKA (reference sequence). As DNA, the CDR3 is TGCAGTGCTTCCCGACTTAGCGAGCAGTACTTC. As protein: CSASRLSEQYF.

This clone came up a few times. The DNA for the CDR3 is TGTGCCAGCTCACCCTCAGGGTACAACACCGGGGAGCTGTTTTTT. It encodes CASSPSGYNTGELFF. The chain has TRBV18 and TRBJ2-2; maybe TRBD1 (5 bases). Trimming shortened V by 3 bases and J by 2 bases, and 10 bases separated the two germline ends. Germline values: CDR1 KGHSH, CDR2 LQKENI. The CDR3 loop spans 15 amino acids.

The table lists this clone with a few counts. V is TRBV29-1 and J is TRBJ1-1, with 11 bases identical to TRBD1. V was pared by 7 bases and J by 0 bases, with 4 bases of the junction left unmatched. The CDR3 runs to 14 residues. Germline V CDR1 and CDR2: SQVTM, ANQGSEA. This CDR3 is CSAGTGGVNTEAFF. The CDR3 coding sequence is TGCAGCGCTGGGACAGGGGGGGTGAACACTGAAGCTTTCTTT.